This T cell receptor (beta chain) was observed in a study of chemoradiotherapy in HPV16-positive cancers. Study information: Candidate HPV-specific T-cell clones and common TCR motifs came from functional assays in a couple of HPV16-positive patients. Notes on the study in general: HPV-specific T cells were functionally defined from only a couple of HPV16-positive patients. Candidate HPV-specific clones and E7-related TCR motifs grew in tumor during treatment.

The ends lost 7 bases at V and 3 bases at J; junction bases unmatched: 7. Germline-derived CDR1 and CDR2 are KGHSH and LQKENI. The CDR3 runs 16 residues. About this clone: Its antigen is unidentified.

Clones were read by immunoSEQ multiplex PCR, and TCRdb kept only the in-frame ones, dropping some. The sample holds some 70,000 clones, roughly 90% seen once. The sequenced sample was blood, obtained from a patient who underwent chemoradiotherapy. This TCR was recovered from a human donor with HPV-associated anogenital cancer. The chain couples TRBV18 to TRBJ2-4; 12 bases line up with TRBD1. CDR3 nucleotides: TGTGCCAGCTTTGTGGGACAGGGGGCCGGCAAAAACATTCAGTACTTC. Translated, it gives CASFVGQGAGKNIQYF.